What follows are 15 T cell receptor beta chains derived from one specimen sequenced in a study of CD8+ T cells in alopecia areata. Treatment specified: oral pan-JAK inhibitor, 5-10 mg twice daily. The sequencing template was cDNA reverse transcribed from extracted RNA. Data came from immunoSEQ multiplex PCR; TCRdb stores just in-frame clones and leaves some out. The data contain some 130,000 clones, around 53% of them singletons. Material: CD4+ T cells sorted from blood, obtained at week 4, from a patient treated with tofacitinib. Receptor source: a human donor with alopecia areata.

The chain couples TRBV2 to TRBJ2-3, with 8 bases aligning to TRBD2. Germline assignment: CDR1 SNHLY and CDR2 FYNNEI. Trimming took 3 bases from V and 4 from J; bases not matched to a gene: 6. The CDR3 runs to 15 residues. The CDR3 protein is CASSDPGGSADTQYF. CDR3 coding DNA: TGTGCCAGCAGTGATCCGGGAGGGTCGGCAGATACGCAGTATTTT.

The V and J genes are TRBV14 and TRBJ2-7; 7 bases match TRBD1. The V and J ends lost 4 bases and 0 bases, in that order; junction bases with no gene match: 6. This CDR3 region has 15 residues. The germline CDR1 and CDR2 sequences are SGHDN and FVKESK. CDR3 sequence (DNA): TGTGCCAGCAGCCTAACAGGGGTCAGCTCCTACGAGCAGTACTTC. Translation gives CASSLTGVSSYEQYF.

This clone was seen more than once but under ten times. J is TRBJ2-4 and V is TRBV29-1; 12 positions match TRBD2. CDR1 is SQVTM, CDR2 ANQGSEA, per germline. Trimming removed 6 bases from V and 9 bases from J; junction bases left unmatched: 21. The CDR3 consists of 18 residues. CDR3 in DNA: TGCAGCGTCGCGCTAGCGGGAGGGCCGTCTAGTACAACAAGCATTCAGTACTTC. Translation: CSVALAGGPSSTTSIQYF.

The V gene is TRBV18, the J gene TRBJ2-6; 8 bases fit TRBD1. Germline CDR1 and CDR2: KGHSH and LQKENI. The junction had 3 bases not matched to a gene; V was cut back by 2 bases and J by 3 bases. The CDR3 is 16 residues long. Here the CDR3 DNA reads TGTGCCAGCTCACCATCAGGGGGCTTTGGGGCCAACGTCCTGACTTTC. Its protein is CASSPSGGFGANVLTF. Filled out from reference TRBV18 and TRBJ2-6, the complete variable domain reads NAGVMQNPRHLVRRRGQEARLRCSPMKGHSHVYWYRQLPEEGLKFMVYLQKENIIDESGMPKERFSAEFPKEGPSILRIQQVVRGDSAAYFCASSPSGGFGANVLTFGAGSRLTVL.

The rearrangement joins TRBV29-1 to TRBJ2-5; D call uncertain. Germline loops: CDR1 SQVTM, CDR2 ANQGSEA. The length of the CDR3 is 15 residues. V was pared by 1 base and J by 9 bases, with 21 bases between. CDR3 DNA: TGCAGCGTTGAAGTAGTTGGCAGTTCTGGCGAGGCCCAGTACTTC. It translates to CSVEVVGSSGEAQYF.

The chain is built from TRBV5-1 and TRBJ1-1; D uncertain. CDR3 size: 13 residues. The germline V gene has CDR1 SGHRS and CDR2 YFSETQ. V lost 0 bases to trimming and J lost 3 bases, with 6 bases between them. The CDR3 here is CASSLAGDTEAFF. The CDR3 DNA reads TGCGCCAGCAGCTTGGCCGGTGACACTGAAGCTTTCTTT.

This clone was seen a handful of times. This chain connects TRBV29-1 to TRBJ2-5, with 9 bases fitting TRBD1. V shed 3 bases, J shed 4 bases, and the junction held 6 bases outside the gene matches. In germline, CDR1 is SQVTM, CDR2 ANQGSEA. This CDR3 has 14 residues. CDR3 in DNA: TGCAGCGTTGATGGGGGACAGGGAGGAGAGACCCAGTACTTC. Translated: CSVDGGQGGETQYF.

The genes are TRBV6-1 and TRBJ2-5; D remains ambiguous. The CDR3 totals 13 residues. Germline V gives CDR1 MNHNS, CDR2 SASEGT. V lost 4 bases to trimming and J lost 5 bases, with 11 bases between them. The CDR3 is CASSGPVKETQYF. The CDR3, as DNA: TGTGCCAGCAGTGGACCTGTGAAGGAGACCCAGTACTTC.

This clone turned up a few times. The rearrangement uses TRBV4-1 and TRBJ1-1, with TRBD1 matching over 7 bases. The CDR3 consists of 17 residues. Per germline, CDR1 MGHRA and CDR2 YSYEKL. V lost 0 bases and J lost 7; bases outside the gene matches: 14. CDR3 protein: CASSQDHPGQPQLEAFF. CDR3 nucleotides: TGCGCCAGCAGCCAAGATCACCCGGGACAGCCGCAGCTTGAAGCTTTCTTT.

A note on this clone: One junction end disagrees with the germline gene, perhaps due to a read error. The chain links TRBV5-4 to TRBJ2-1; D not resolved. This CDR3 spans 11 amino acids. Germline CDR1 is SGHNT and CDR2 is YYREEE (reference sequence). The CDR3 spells CASSLYDEQFF. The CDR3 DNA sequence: TGTGCCAGCAGCCTCTACGATGAGCAGTTCTTC. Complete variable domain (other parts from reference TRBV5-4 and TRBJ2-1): ETGVTQSPTHLIKTRGQQVTLRCSSQSGHNTVSWYQQALGQGPQFIFQYYREEENGRGNFPPRFSGLQFPNYSSELNVNALELDDSALYLCASSLYDEQFFGPGTRLTVL.

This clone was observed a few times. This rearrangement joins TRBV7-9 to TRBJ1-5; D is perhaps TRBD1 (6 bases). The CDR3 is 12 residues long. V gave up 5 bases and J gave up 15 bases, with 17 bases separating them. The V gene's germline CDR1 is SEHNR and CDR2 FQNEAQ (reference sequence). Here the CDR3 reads CASSPQGNVWHF. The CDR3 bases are TGTGCCAGCAGCCCGCAGGGGAATGTGTGGCATTTT.

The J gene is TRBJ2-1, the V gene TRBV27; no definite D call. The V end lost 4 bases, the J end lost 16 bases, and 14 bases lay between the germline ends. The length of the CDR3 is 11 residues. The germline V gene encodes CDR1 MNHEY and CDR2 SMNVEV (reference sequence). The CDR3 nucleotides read TGTGCCAGCAGTTCCATACAATCGCGTTTCTTC. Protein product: CASSSIQSRFF.

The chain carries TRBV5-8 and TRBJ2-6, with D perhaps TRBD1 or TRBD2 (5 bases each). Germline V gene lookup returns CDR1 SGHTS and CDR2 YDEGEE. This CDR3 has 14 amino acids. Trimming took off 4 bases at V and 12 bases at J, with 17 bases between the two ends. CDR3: CASSLTGTARVLTF. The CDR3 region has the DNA TGTGCCAGCAGCCTGACCGGGACGGCACGCGTCCTGACTTTC.

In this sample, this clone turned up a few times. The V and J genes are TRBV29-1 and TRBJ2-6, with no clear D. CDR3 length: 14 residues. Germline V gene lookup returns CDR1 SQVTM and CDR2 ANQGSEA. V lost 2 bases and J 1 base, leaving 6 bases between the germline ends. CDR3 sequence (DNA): TGCAGCGTTGAAATGGATTCTGGGGCCAACGTCCTGACTTTC. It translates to CSVEMDSGANVLTF.

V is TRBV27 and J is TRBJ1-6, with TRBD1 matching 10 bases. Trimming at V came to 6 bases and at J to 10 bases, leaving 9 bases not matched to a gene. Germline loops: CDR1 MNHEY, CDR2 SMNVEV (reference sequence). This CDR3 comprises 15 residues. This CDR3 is CASRPRTGGESPLHF. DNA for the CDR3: TGTGCCAGCAGGCCTAGGACAGGGGGAGAGTCACCCCTCCACTTT.